These 8 T cell receptor beta chains were sequenced from one sample in a study of CD8+ T cells in alopecia areata. TCR sequencing used cDNA made by reverse transcription of extracted RNA. Assay used: immunoSEQ multiplex PCR; TCRdb lists only in-frame clones, some missing. This sample has more than 150,000 clones; 50% to 70% occur once, and the top ten carry 14% to 15%. This material consisted of CD4+ T cells sorted from blood, taken at week 0. The receptor source for this set is a human donor with alopecia areata.

This sequence joins TRBV5-1 and TRBJ2-3, with D tentatively TRBD1 or TRBD2 (5 bases each). Germline CDR1 is SGHRS and CDR2 is YFSETQ. Trimming removed 0 bases at V and 0 bases at J, with 8 bases between. The CDR3 sequence is 15 residues long. The CDR3 is CASSLGGASTDTQYF. CDR3 in DNA: TGCGCCAGCAGCTTGGGAGGGGCTAGCACAGATACGCAGTATTTT.

The J gene is TRBJ2-5, the V gene TRBV29-1; TRBD1 agrees at 7 bases. Germline loops: CDR1 SQVTM, CDR2 ANQGSEA. The CDR3 totals 13 residues. J lost 1 base, V lost 6 bases, and 5 bases had no gene match. The CDR3 nucleotides are TGCAGCGTCCGCAGACAGGGCCAAGAGACCCAGTACTTC. This gives the protein CSVRRQGQETQYF.

This clone was counted only a few times. The chain carries TRBV2 and TRBJ1-5, with D perhaps matching TRBD1 (6 bases). CDR3 length: 11 amino acids. Per the germline V gene, CDR1 is SNHLY and CDR2 is FYNNEI. Between the trimmed V and J ends, which lost 4 bases and 10 bases, there was a span of 8 bases. CDR3 region: CASSAGHPQHF. Here the CDR3 DNA reads TGTGCCAGCAGTGCGGGACACCCCCAGCATTTT.

This chain links TRBV27 with TRBJ1-1; unclear D gene. V lost 6 bases and J lost 0, with 11 bases in between. The CDR3 is 14 amino acids. From germline, CDR1 is MNHEY and CDR2 SMNVEV (reference sequence). CDR3 DNA sequence: TGTGCCAGCAGGATGGGTGCCGTGAACACTGAAGCTTTCTTT. Translation gives CASRMGAVNTEAFF.

The V call is TRBV30, the J call TRBJ1-5; unclear D gene. Looked up from germline, CDR1 is GTSNPN and CDR2 is SVGIG (reference sequence). The germline V and J ends were trimmed by 0 bases and 11 bases, with 11 bases remaining between them. The CDR3 is 12 amino acids. The chain's CDR3 is CAWSVGYTTQHF. The CDR3 DNA reads TGTGCCTGGAGTGTAGGATACACGACCCAGCATTTT.

This chain joins TRBV5-1 and TRBJ1-3; D call uncertain. CDR1 and CDR2 (germline): SGHRS, YFSETQ. This CDR3 spans 15 amino acids. The V gene lost 5 bases and the J gene lost 2 bases, with 14 bases spanning the gap. The CDR3 DNA is TGCGCCAGCAGTAAAGAGAGGGCTGCTGGAAACACCATATATTTT. Translated, it gives CASSKERAAGNTIYF.

The chain carries TRBV7-2 and TRBJ2-3, with 7 bases identical to TRBD1. CDR3 length equals 14 residues. Trimming at V came to 5 bases and at J to 6 bases, leaving 8 bases not matched to a gene. Germline V gives CDR1 SGHTA, CDR2 FQGNSA. DNA of the CDR3: TGTGCCAGCAGCGCCAACAGGGGAACGGATACGCAGTATTTT. It encodes CASSANRGTDTQYF.

This clone was recorded only once. The CDR3 bases are TGCGCCACCTGGGGACTAGCGGCTTCCTACGAGCAGTACTTC. Its translation is CATWGLAASYEQYF. The chain is built from TRBV5-1 and TRBJ2-7; 11 positions agree with TRBD2. The CDR3 has 14 residues. The V gene's germline CDR1 is SGHRS and CDR2 YFSETQ. Losses at the gene ends were 9 bases for V and 1 base for J; bases not matched to a gene: 6.